The 32 T cell receptor beta chains below were found in one sample sequenced in a study of cytomegalovirus exposure and HLA in healthy donors. PCR employed 60 Vbeta and 13 Jbeta primers. TCRdb keeps only in-frame clones here, not all; method: immunoSEQ multiplex PCR. This sample's clone table lists under 65,000 clones. Material for sequencing was PBMCs. Receptor source: a woman aged 35 to 49 in good health and CMV-seronegative.

The CDR3 loop is CASSITGGDGELFF. The CDR3 nucleotides read TGTGCCAGTAGTATCACAGGGGGCGACGGGGAGCTGTTTTTT. J is TRBJ2-2 and V is TRBV19; TRBD1 aligns across 9 bases. This CDR3 comprises 14 residues. J was trimmed by 7 bases and V by 3 bases; bases with no gene match: 3. The V gene's germline CDR1 is LNHDA and CDR2 SQIVND (reference sequence).

The V and J genes are TRBV11-2 and TRBJ2-5, with TRBD1 as a possible D gene (6 bases). CDR3 length: 15 amino acids. Germline CDR1 is SGHAT and CDR2 is FQNNGV. The V end was cut by 3 bases, the J end by 2 bases, with 13 bases between. Here the CDR3 reads CASSLGALRQETQYF. CDR3 nucleotide sequence: TGTGCCAGCAGCTTGGGGGCACTAAGGCAAGAGACCCAGTACTTC. The variable domain in full, completed from reference TRBV11-2 and TRBJ2-5, reads EAGVAQSPRYKIIEKRQSVAFWCNPISGHATLYWYQQILGQGPKLLIQFQNNGVVDDSQLPKDRFSAERLKGVDSTLKIQPAKLEDSAVYLCASSLGALRQETQYFGPGTRLLVL.

The chain recombines TRBV5-1 with TRBJ2-1, with D tentatively TRBD1 (5 bases). The germline V gene has CDR1 SGHRS and CDR2 YFSETQ. The V end was cut by 6 bases, the J end by 2 bases, with 12 bases between. The CDR3 sequence is 14 residues long. In DNA, the CDR3 is TGCGCCAGCACTTGGACAAGTACCTACAATGAGCAGTTCTTC. This translates into CASTWTSTYNEQFF.

The chain carries TRBV19 and TRBJ1-6; maybe TRBD1 (5 bases). V lost 4 bases to trimming and J lost 0 bases, with 13 bases between them. There are 17 residues in the CDR3. Looked up from germline, CDR1 is LNHDA and CDR2 is SQIVND (reference sequence). CDR3 coding DNA: TGTGCCAGTAGTACAGGGTTGTCCGGCTCCTATAATTCACCCCTCCACTTT. Residues: CASSTGLSGSYNSPLHF.

This rearrangement joins TRBV10-3 to TRBJ1-6, with 7 bases lining up with TRBD1. Germline CDR1 ENHRY, CDR2 SYGVKD. Losses at the gene ends were 4 bases for V and 8 bases for J; bases not matched to a gene: 11. This CDR3 has 16 amino acids. Written as DNA, the CDR3 is TGTGCCATCAGTGCGGACCAGGGACAGCTAGATTCACCCCTCCACTTT. Residues: CAISADQGQLDSPLHF.

The chain employs TRBV28 and TRBJ2-3; D is possibly TRBD2 (6 bases). V shed 11 bases and J shed 2 bases, with 14 bases lying between them. This CDR3 is built from 13 residues. Germline assignment: CDR1 MDHEN and CDR2 SYDVKM. This CDR3 reads CAAGTSTTDTQYF. The CDR3 DNA follows: TGTGCCGCGGGGACCTCTACCACAGATACGCAGTATTTT.

This chain connects TRBV29-1 to TRBJ2-7, with a weak D call TRBD1 (7 bases). CDR1 and CDR2 from the germline V gene are SQVTM and ANQGSEA. V was shortened by 6 bases and J by 5 bases, with 11 bases between the two germline ends. The CDR3 covers 11 residues. CDR3 sequence (DNA): TGCAGCGTCCAGGGGGGAGACGAGCAGTACTTC. Residues: CSVQGGDEQYF.

V usage is TRBV19 and J usage is TRBJ1-2; 7 positions agree with TRBD1. This CDR3 has 14 residues. Germline-derived CDR1 and CDR2 are LNHDA and SQIVND (reference sequence). Trimming cost V 8 bases and J 3 bases; bases outside gene matches: 9. The CDR3 loop reads CASRSRDSHYGYTF. The CDR3 coding sequence is TGTGCCAGTCGAAGCCGGGACAGTCACTATGGCTACACCTTC.

The J gene is TRBJ2-5, the V gene TRBV5-1, with TRBD2 matching over 9 bases. Germline V gene sequence: CDR1 SGHRS, CDR2 YFSETQ. This CDR3 has 17 amino acids. Trimming cost V 4 bases and J 2 bases; bases outside gene matches: 12. DNA for the CDR3: TGCGCCAGCAGCATATTGACTAGAGCGGGGGGACAAGAGACCCAGTACTTC. This codes for CASSILTRAGGQETQYF.

The chain couples TRBV11-2 to TRBJ1-2; D ambiguous. The V gene lost 2 bases and the J gene lost 3 bases, with 4 bases spanning the gap. Germline values: CDR1 SGHAT, CDR2 FQNNGV. CDR3 size: 12 residues. The CDR3 region is CASSLRDYGYTF. Written as DNA, the CDR3 is TGTGCCAGCAGCTTACGAGACTATGGCTACACCTTC. Based on the CDR3 plus reference TRBV11-2 and TRBJ1-2, the full variable domain is EAGVAQSPRYKIIEKRQSVAFWCNPISGHATLYWYQQILGQGPKLLIQFQNNGVVDDSQLPKDRFSAERLKGVDSTLKIQPAKLEDSAVYLCASSLRDYGYTFGSGTRLTVV.

The rearrangement uses TRBV2 and TRBJ2-7; 8 bases agree with TRBD2. The CDR3 has 13 amino acids. Germline V gene data show CDR1 as SNHLY and CDR2 as FYNNEI. V shed 4 bases, J shed 3 bases, and the junction held 2 bases outside the gene matches. As DNA, the CDR3 is TGTGCCAGCAGTGGGACTAGCAACTACGAGCAGTACTTC. Its protein product is CASSGTSNYEQYF.

The J gene is TRBJ1-5, the V gene TRBV6-1; 7 bases are a match to TRBD1. The ends lost 3 bases at V and 0 bases at J; junction bases unmatched: 2. This CDR3 comprises 15 residues. Germline CDR1 MNHNS, CDR2 SASEGT. Here the CDR3 reads CASSEGTDSNQPQHF. The CDR3 region has the DNA TGTGCCAGCAGTGAGGGGACAGATAGCAATCAGCCCCAGCATTTT.

The V call is TRBV5-1, the J call TRBJ2-1, with 8 bases identical to TRBD1. The CDR3 sequence is 14 residues long. Germline-derived CDR1 and CDR2 are SGHRS and YFSETQ. Trimming cost V 4 bases and J 8 bases; bases outside gene matches: 8. CDR3 in DNA: TGCGCCAGCAGCCACCGACAGGGGAGGCATGAGCAGTTCTTC. It specifies CASSHRQGRHEQFF.

V usage is TRBV6-1 and J usage is TRBJ2-7, with 7 bases fitting TRBD1. The V and J ends lost 6 bases and 2 bases, in that order; junction bases with no gene match: 7. Germline loops: CDR1 MNHNS, CDR2 SASEGT. CDR3 length: 14 residues. This CDR3 reads CASRPKTGTYEQYF. Written as DNA, the CDR3 is TGTGCCAGCAGACCCAAGACAGGGACCTACGAGCAGTACTTC.

The chain recombines TRBV5-1 with TRBJ2-7; the match to TRBD2 covers 9 bases. This CDR3 contains 15 residues. J lost 7 bases, V lost 2 bases, and 10 bases had no gene match. Germline CDR1 reads SGHRS; CDR2 reads YFSETQ. The DNA for the CDR3 is TGCGCCAGCAGCTTTACCCCATGGACTAGCGTGGAGCAGTACTTC. Encoded protein: CASSFTPWTSVEQYF.

The chain has TRBV4-3 and TRBJ2-5, with 7 bases matching TRBD1. Germline loops: CDR1 LGHNA, CDR2 YSLEER. The CDR3 is 14 residues long. Losses at the gene ends were 1 base for V and 7 bases for J; bases not matched to a gene: 6. This chain's CDR3 is CASSQVQGDGTQYF. CDR3 DNA sequence: TGCGCCAGCAGCCAAGTGCAGGGGGATGGGACCCAGTACTTC.

This sequence joins TRBV11-3 and TRBJ2-2; 13 bases align to TRBD2. This CDR3 has 16 amino acids. V dropped 5 bases and J dropped 5; count of bases not matched to a gene: 5. Germline V gene sequence: CDR1 SGHNT, CDR2 YENEEA. Written as DNA, the CDR3 is TGTGCCAGCAGCCCGGGACTAGCGGGGTATACCGGGGAGCTGTTTTTT. It codes for CASSPGLAGYTGELFF.

This sequence joins TRBV19 and TRBJ1-3; 8 positions agree with TRBD1. The CDR3 has 14 amino acids. J lost 4 bases, V lost 5 bases, and 4 bases had no gene match. Germline V CDR1 and CDR2: LNHDA, SQIVND (reference sequence). CDR3 nucleotides: TGTGCCAGTAGTTCGGGACAGGAAGGAAACACCATATATTTT. This gives the protein CASSSGQEGNTIYF.

This chain uses TRBV7-2 with TRBJ1-3; weak D call: TRBD1 (6 bases). This CDR3 region has 15 residues. Germline loops: CDR1 SGHTA, CDR2 FQGNSA. The ends were cut back, 7 bases at V and 2 bases at J, with 15 bases in the middle. The CDR3 here is CASNARGPTGNTIYF. CDR3 nucleotide sequence: TGTGCCAGCAACGCGCGGGGGCCGACTGGAAACACCATATATTTT.

V is TRBV18 and J is TRBJ2-1; 8 bases align to TRBD2. This CDR3 has 15 residues. CDR1 is KGHSH, CDR2 LQKENI, per germline. The junction had 3 bases not matched to a gene; V was cut back by 0 bases and J by 5 bases. The CDR3 sequence: CASSPPGLGDNEQFF. Written as DNA, the CDR3 is TGTGCCAGCTCACCACCGGGACTAGGAGACAATGAGCAGTTCTTC.

The chain couples TRBV19 to TRBJ2-1; 8 bases align to TRBD2. With V trimmed by 0 bases and J by 5 bases, 0 bases remained unmatched. CDR3 size: 14 residues. Germline V gene data show CDR1 as LNHDA and CDR2 as SQIVND (reference sequence). As DNA, the CDR3 is TGTGCCAGTAGTATAGAGCGGGGGGACAATGAGCAGTTCTTC. As protein: CASSIERGDNEQFF. The variable domain in full, completed from reference TRBV19 and TRBJ2-1, reads DGGITQSPKYLFRKEGQNVTLSCEQNLNHDAMYWYRQDPGQGLRLIYYSQIVNDFQKGDIAEGYSVSREKKESFPLTVTSAQKNPTAFYLCASSIERGDNEQFFGPGTRLTVL.

The chain links TRBV6-1 to TRBJ1-2; 9 positions match TRBD1. The V and J ends lost 0 bases and 7 bases, in that order; junction bases with no gene match: 6. This CDR3 spans 15 amino acids. Germline V CDR1 and CDR2: MNHNS, SASEGT. The CDR3 coding sequence is TGTGCCAGCAGTGAAGCTGGGACAGGGTTCAGTGGCTACACCTTC. Translated: CASSEAGTGFSGYTF.

The chain is built from TRBV6-6 and TRBJ1-1; D uncertain. Germline lookup yields CDR1 MNHNY and CDR2 SVGAGI (reference sequence). The CDR3 has 14 residues. V gave up 8 bases and J gave up 1 base, with 14 bases separating them. For the CDR3, the DNA is TGTGCCAGCGGTGCCAGTGGAGGGAACACTGAAGCTTTCTTT. As protein: CASGASGGNTEAFF.

The chain has TRBV19 and TRBJ1-1; D gene ambiguous. This CDR3 comprises 12 residues. Germline-derived CDR1 and CDR2 are LNHDA and SQIVND (reference sequence). V dropped 8 bases and J dropped 1 base, with 8 bases sitting between them. CDR3 protein: CASRNWNTEAFF. The CDR3 DNA reads as TGTGCCAGTCGCAACTGGAACACTGAAGCTTTCTTT.

This chain joins TRBV4-1 and TRBJ2-4, with D perhaps matching TRBD2 (7 bases). CDR1 and CDR2 from the germline V gene are MGHRA and YSYEKL. Trimming cost V 4 bases and J 4 bases, with 11 bases left between them. CDR3 length: 14 residues. DNA for the CDR3: TGCGCCAGCAGCCGGGGGGGGCCAAAAAACATTCAGTACTTC. It encodes CASSRGGPKNIQYF.

The V call is TRBV6-1, the J call TRBJ2-7, with a weak D call TRBD1 (5 bases). Deletions cut 4 bases from V and 3 bases from J, with 22 bases between. The CDR3 contains 17 residues. Per the germline V gene, CDR1 is MNHNS and CDR2 is SASEGT. CDR3 in amino acids: CASSGDTPGLGVYEQYF. As DNA, the CDR3 is TGTGCCAGCAGTGGTGATACTCCAGGGTTAGGGGTCTACGAGCAGTACTTC.

The J gene is TRBJ1-5, the V gene TRBV28; D may be TRBD1 (5 bases). Germline-derived CDR1 and CDR2 are MDHEN and SYDVKM. The CDR3 loop spans 12 amino acids. V was shortened by 6 bases and J by 5 bases, with 8 bases between the two germline ends. The CDR3 DNA reads as TGTGCCAGCAGCGGGGGGGATCAGCCCCAGCATTTT. It is translated as CASSGGDQPQHF.

This chain uses TRBV7-7 with TRBJ2-1, with TRBD2 matching over 8 bases. Germline CDR1 SSHAT, CDR2 FNYEAQ (reference sequence). This CDR3 has 15 residues. Trimming at V came to 4 bases and at J to 1 base, leaving 3 bases not matched to a gene. The CDR3 region has the DNA TGTGCCAGCAGCTCCCGGGGGGGATCCTACAATGAGCAGTTCTTC. Translated, it gives CASSSRGGSYNEQFF.

V gene TRBV6-5 combines with J gene TRBJ2-4, with D unclear. The CDR3 extends over 11 amino acids. Germline CDR1 is MNHEY and CDR2 is SVGAGI. The germline V and J ends were trimmed by 8 bases and 1 base, with 3 bases remaining between them. CDR3 bases: TGTGCCAGCTCGGCCAAAAACATTCAGTACTTC. Its translation: CASSAKNIQYF.

The chain is built from TRBV19 and TRBJ2-7; D possibly corresponds to TRBD2 (6 bases). This CDR3 has 17 residues. CDR1 is LNHDA, CDR2 SQIVND, per germline (reference sequence). V was pared by 5 bases and J by 0 bases, with 20 bases between. CDR3 amino acids: CASSRAIGGTVSYEQYF. The CDR3, as DNA: TGTGCCAGTAGTCGTGCAATTGGGGGGACGGTCTCCTACGAGCAGTACTTC.

The CDR3 bases are TGTGCCAGCCGACAGGGGGGAATCACCGGGGAGCTGTTTTTT. Translated: CASRQGGITGELFF. The chain is built from TRBV7-2 and TRBJ2-2; 9 nucleotides agree with TRBD1. The CDR3 runs 14 residues. CDR1 and CDR2 (germline): SGHTA, FQGNSA. The V and J ends lost 8 bases and 4 bases, in that order; junction bases with no gene match: 5.

The rearrangement joins TRBV23-1 to TRBJ2-3; D gene unclear. TRBV23-1 qualifies as an ORF whose function is uncertain. The CDR3 extends over 13 amino acids. Trimming cost V 4 bases and J 5 bases, with 10 bases left between them. CDR3: CASSPLTVDTQYF. The DNA of the CDR3 is TGCGCCAGCAGTCCCTTGACTGTAGATACGCAGTATTTT.